Below, one TCR beta chain is given with its context. Its matching antigen is unknown. The CDR3 spans 17 residues. The V end was cut by 3 bases, the J end by 1 base, with 18 bases between. In germline, CDR1 is SGHTA, CDR2 FQGNSA. These data come from a study of T cell responses to AZD1222 COVID-19 vaccine. General observations from the study: Epitopes outside B.1.351 and B.1.1.7 mutated regions reportedly drew nearly half of spike TCRs.

TCRdb keeps only in-frame clones here, not all; method: immunoSEQ multiplex PCR. The sample has 120,000 or so clones, around 81% seen once; the top ten hold less than 5%. This rearrangement joins TRBV7-2 to TRBJ1-1, with D maybe TRBD1 (5 bases). The sample here was peripheral blood, taken on day 0 of AZD1222 vaccination. The sequence derives from an adult in good health. The CDR3 DNA reads as TGTGCCAGCAGCTTGGATTGGGGGACCGTCGGGAACACTGAAGCTTTCTTT. As protein: CASSLDWGTVGNTEAFF. Supplemented by reference TRBV7-2 and TRBJ1-1, the full variable domain reads GAGVSQSPSNKVTEKGKDVELRCDPISGHTALYWYRQSLGQGLEFLIYFQGNSAPDKSGLPSDRFSAERTGGSVSTLTIQRTQQEDSAVYLCASSLDWGTVGNTEAFFGQGTRLTVV.